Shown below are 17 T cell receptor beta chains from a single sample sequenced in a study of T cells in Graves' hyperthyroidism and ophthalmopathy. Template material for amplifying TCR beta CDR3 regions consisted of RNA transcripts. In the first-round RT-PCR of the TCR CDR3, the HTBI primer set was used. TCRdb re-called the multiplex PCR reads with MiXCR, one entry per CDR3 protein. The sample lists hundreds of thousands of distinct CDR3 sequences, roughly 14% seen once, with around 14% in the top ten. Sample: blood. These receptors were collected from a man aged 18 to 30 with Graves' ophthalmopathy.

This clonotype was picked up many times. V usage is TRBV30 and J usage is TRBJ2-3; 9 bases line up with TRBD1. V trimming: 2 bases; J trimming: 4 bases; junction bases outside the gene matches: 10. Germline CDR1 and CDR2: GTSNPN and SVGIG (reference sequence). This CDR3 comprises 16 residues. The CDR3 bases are TGTGCCTGGAGTATGCTCTTGGACAGGGGCCCAGATACGCAGTATTTT. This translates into CAWSMLLDRGPDTQYF.

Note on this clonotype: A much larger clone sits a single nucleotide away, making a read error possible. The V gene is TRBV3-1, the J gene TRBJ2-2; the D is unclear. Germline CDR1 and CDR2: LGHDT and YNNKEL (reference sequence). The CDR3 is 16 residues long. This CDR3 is CASSQEERVNTRELFF. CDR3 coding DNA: TGTGCCAGCAGCCAAGAGGAACGAGTGAACACCAGGGAGCTGTTTTTT.

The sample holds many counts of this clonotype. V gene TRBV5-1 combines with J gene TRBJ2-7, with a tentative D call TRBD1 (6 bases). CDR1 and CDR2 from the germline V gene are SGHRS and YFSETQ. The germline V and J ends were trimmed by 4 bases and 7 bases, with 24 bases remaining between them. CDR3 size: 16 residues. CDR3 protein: CASSHSPEQGVIEQYF. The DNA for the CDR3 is TGCGCCAGCAGCCACAGCCCGGAACAGGGTGTGATTGAGCAGTACTTC.

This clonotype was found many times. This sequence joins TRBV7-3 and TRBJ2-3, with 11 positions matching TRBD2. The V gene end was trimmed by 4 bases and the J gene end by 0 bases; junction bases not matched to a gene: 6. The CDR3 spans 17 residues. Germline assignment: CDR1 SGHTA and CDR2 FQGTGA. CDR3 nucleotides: TGTGCCAGCAGCTCTTATAGCGGGAGGGCTAGCACAGATACGCAGTATTTT. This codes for CASSSYSGRASTDTQYF. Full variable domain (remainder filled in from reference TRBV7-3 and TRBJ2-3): GAGVSQTPSNKVTEKGKYVELRCDPISGHTALYWYRQSLGQGPEFLIYFQGTGAADDSGLPNDRFFAVRPEGSVSTLKIQRTERGDSAVYLCASSSYSGRASTDTQYFGPGTRLTVL.

The CDR3 DNA reads TGTGCCAGCACCCCCTGGAGCTTGGCCCCAGATACGCAGTATTTT. Protein: CASTPWSLAPDTQYF. The V and J genes are TRBV6-1 and TRBJ2-3; no clear D gene. The CDR3 extends over 15 amino acids. Trimming removed 7 bases at V and 4 bases at J, with 18 bases between. Germline V gene sequence: CDR1 MNHNS, CDR2 SASEGT.

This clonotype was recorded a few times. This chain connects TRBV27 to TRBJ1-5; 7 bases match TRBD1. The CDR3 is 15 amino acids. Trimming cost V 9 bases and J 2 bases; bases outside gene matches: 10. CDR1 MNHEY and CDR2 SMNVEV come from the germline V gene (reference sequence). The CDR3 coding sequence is TGTGCCAGAGGCAGTATCCAGGGGGGCAATCAGCCCCAGCATTTT. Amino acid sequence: CARGSIQGGNQPQHF.

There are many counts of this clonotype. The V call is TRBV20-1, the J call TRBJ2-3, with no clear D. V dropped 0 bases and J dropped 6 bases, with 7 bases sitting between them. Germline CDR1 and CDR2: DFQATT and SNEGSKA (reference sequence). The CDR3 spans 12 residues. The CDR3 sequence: CSAREWQDTQYF. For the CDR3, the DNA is TGCAGTGCTAGAGAATGGCAGGATACGCAGTATTTT.

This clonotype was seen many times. In nucleotides, the CDR3 is TGTGCCTCATCCGGGACCGAGAACACTGAAGCTTTCTTT. This translates into CASSGTENTEAFF. The chain employs TRBV30 and TRBJ1-1, with D perhaps matching TRBD1 (5 bases). Per the germline V gene, CDR1 is GTSNPN and CDR2 is SVGIG (reference sequence). This CDR3 is 13 amino acids long. V was shortened by 7 bases and J by 1 base, with 13 bases between the two germline ends.

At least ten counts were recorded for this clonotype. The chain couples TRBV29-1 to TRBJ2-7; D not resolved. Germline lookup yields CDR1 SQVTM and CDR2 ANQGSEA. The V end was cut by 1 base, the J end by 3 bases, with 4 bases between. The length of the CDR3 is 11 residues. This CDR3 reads CSVEGGYEQYF. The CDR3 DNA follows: TGCAGCGTTGAAGGCGGCTACGAGCAGTACTTC.

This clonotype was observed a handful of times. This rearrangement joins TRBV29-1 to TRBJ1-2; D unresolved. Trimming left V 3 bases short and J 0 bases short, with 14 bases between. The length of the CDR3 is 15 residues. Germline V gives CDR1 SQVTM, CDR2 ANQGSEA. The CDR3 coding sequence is TGCAGCGTTGAGGCATTGAACCCTCCTAACTATGGCTACACCTTC. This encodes CSVEALNPPNYGYTF.

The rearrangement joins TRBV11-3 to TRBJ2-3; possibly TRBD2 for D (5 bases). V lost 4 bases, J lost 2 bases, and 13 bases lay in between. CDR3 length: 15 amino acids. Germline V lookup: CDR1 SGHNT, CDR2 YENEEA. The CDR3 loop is CASSSPLEVTDTQYF. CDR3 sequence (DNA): TGTGCCAGCAGCTCCCCCCTGGAGGTCACAGATACGCAGTATTTT. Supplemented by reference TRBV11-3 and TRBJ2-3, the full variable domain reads EAGVVQSPRYKIIEKKQPVAFWCNPISGHNTLYWYLQNLGQGPELLIRYENEEAVDDSQLPKDRFSAERLKGVDSTLKIQPAELGDSAVYLCASSSPLEVTDTQYFGPGTRLTVL.

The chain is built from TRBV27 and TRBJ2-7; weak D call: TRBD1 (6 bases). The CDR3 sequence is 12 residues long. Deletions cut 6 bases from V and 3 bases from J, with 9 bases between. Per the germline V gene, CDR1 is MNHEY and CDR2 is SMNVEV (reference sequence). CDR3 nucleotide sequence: TGTGCCAGCAGATCACAGGGCTACGAGCAGTACTTC. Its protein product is CASRSQGYEQYF.

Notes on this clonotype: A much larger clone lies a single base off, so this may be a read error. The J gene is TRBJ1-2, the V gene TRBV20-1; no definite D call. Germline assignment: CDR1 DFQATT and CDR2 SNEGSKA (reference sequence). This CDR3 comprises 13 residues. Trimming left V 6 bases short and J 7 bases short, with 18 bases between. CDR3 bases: TGCAGTGCAACCGGTAAAGAGGGTGGTGGCTACACCTTC. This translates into CSATGKEGGGYTF.

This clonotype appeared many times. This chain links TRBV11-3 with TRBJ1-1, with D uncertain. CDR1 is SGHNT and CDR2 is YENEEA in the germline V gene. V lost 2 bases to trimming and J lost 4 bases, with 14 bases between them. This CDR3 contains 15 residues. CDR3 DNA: TGTGCCAGCAGCTTAATCCAGGTCCCAGGCACTGAAGCTTTCTTT. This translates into CASSLIQVPGTEAFF.

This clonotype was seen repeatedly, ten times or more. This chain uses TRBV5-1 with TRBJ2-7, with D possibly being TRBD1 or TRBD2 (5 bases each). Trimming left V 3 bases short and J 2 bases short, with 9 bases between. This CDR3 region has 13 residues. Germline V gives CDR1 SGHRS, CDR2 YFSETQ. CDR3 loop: CASSWDRAYEQYF. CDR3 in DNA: TGCGCCAGCAGCTGGGACCGTGCCTACGAGCAGTACTTC.

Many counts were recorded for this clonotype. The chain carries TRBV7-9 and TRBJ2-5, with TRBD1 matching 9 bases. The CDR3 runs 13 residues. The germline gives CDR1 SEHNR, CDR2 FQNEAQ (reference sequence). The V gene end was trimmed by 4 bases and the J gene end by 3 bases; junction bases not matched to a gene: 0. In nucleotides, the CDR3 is TGTGCCAGCAGCTGGGACAGGGAAGAGACCCAGTACTTC. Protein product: CASSWDREETQYF.

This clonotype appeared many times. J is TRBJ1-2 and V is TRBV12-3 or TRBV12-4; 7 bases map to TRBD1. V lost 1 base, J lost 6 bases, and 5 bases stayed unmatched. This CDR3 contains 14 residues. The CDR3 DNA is TGTGCCAGCAGTTTAGGCAGGGGGTTTCATGGCTACACCTTC. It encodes CASSLGRGFHGYTF.